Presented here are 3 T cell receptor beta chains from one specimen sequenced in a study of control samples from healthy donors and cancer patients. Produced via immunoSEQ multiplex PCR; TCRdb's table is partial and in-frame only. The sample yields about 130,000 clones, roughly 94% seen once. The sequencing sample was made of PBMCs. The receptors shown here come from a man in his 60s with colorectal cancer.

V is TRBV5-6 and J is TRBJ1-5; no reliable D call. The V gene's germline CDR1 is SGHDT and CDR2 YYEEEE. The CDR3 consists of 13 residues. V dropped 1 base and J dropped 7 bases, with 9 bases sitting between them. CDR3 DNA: TGTGCCAGCAGCTTGAAGGGAAACCAGCCCCAGCATTTT. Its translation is CASSLKGNQPQHF.

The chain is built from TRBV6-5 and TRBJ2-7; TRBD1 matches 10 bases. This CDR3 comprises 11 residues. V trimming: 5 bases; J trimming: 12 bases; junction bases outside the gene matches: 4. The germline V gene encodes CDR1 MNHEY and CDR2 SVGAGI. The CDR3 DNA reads TGTGCCAGCAGTAGACAGGGGGCCACGTACTTC. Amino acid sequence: CASSRQGATYF.

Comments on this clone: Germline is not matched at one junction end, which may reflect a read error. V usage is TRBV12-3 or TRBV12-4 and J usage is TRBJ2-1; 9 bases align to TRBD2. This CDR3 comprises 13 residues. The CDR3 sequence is CADGGGAYNEQFF. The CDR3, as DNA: TGCGCCGATGGCGGGGGGGCCTACAATGAGCAGTTCTTC.